This T cell receptor (beta chain) is from a study of blood T cell repertoires in COVID-19 (dated by TCRdb to between 2020 and 2021). Context from the whole study: Samples from collaborators originated in the United States, Italy and Spain and spanned both the acute and convalescent phases of COVID-19. The prospective study material was composed of cDNA or gDNA derived from T cells, B-cell-depleted T cells, or PBMCs. Sample metadata almost always included a de-identified subject ID, COVID-19 status, age in years and sex. Where HLA class I and class II types were available, the types were taken from metadata supplied by the sample provider, not from assay-based typing. The dataset comprised deeply sampled blood TCRbeta repertoires from subjects exposed to, actively infected with, or recovered from COVID-19. The repertoires were made available in a free public database intended to serve as a resource for research on the immune response to SARS-CoV-2. The samples were drawn from the first 160 participants of the ongoing ImmuneRACE study and from 1,254 subjects provided by 6 global collaborators.

As regards this clone: Its antigen has not been determined. Qualities for individual bases were not recorded, and no much larger clone is one base off.

One collaborating source in Seattle enrolled patients during active infection and followed them longitudinally through the course of disease. Collaborating institutions collected whole blood in K2EDTA tubes following their own protocols. For TCRbeta analysis, collaborators shipped samples as frozen whole blood, isolated PBMCs, or DNA extracted from either of those sample types. The paper's findings and limits, for the study overall: Clinical and demographic metadata were provided uncurated, with the amount varying by source and participant.

The immunoSEQ Assay, a bias-controlled multiplex PCR, was used to amplify TCRbeta CDR3 regions from genomic DNA. The authors processed their data as follows. The number of nucleated cells in each sample was estimated by amplification of reference gene primers within the assay. To quantify the absolute abundance of each unique TCRbeta CDR3 rearrangement, sequence reads were collapsed and filtered. For each sample, productive Simpson clonality was calculated as the square root of Simpson's diversity index across productive rearrangements. This is the immuneACCESS table as TCRdb keeps it, with only in-frame sequences that have V and J called. A part of the clones is gone; compared with another copy, unresolved V genes explain less than half, and the rest is unexplained. The V and J calls and clone size were taken over from that table, and D and trimming were inferred from the DNA. The sample table holds about 200,000 clones, of which about 81% were seen once. The top ten hold approximately 7.6% of the sample.

From its cysteine to its phenylalanine, the CDR3 spans 15 amino acids. The retained sequence is limited to the CDR3, 45 bases, with the frame set at the first base. The germline V gene yields ENHRY for CDR1 and SYGVKD for CDR2. V is pared back by 3 bases and J by 5 bases, with 13 bases lying between the germline termini. The clonotype originates from an elderly woman with COVID-19, enrolled during active disease. The sequencing input was peripheral blood. The rearrangement joined TRBV10-3 to TRBJ2-2; the D region possibly corresponds to TRBD2 (5 bases align). The CDR3 reads CAISEPAVGTGELFF. The DNA sequence follows: TGTGCCATCAGTGAACCAGCGGTCGGAACCGGGGAGCTGTTTTTT.